A selection of T cell receptor beta chains follows, all from one sample in a study of T-cell reconstitution after alpha-beta-depleted transplantation in children. TCRdb re-called the PCR reads through MiXCR, storing one row per CDR3 protein. The sample lists hundreds of thousands of distinct CDR3 sequences, 13% seen once, with around 2.2% in the top ten. Sequenced material: PBMCs, mostly from graft donor cells, taken 360 days after TCRalphabeta/CD19-depleted stem cell transplant. The source is a male patient aged 10 to 17 who had a stem cell transplant for acute myeloid leukemia, so the T cells may come from the graft donor. The CDR3 runs from the conserved cysteine through the conserved F or W. D genes are given only for firm matches. Expanded clones get a size class; other rows say once, few or many, or leave the size out.

TRBV7-7	TRBJ2-5	few	-	TGTGCTAGCAGCCGCCTCGGGCATCAAGAGACCCAGTACTTC	CASSRLGHQETQYF
TRBV9	TRBJ2-5	many	TRBD2	TGTGCCAGCAGCGTTATTAGCGGGAGCTGGGAGACCCAGTACTTC	CASSVISGSWETQYF
TRBV7-6	TRBJ2-1	-	-	TGTGCCAGCAGCTCCGCCGGGACTCCAACCGACTACAATGAGCAGTTCTTC	CASSSAGTPTDYNEQFF
TRBV11-2	TRBJ2-3	-	TRBD2	TGTGCCAGCAGCCTTGGTATGGGAGGGCGCGGGACGAGCACAGATACGCAGTATTTT	CASSLGMGGRGTSTDTQYF
TRBV29-1	TRBJ2-1	-	TRBD2	TGCAGCGCTCAAGAGGGGACTAGCGGGAGGGTAAACAATGAGCAGTTCTTC	CSAQEGTSGRVNNEQFF
TRBV20-1	TRBJ1-4	-	TRBD1	TGCAGTGCTAGAGAAACCGGGACAGTTTCTGCAACTAATGAAAAACTGTTTTTT	CSARETGTVSATNEKLFF
TRBV2	TRBJ2-2	few	TRBD1	TGTGCCAGCAGGCCACCGGGACAGGGACGGACCGGGGAGCTGTTTTTT	CASRPPGQGRTGELFF
TRBV24-1	TRBJ1-2	-	TRBD1	TGTGCCACCAGTGAGTCGACAGGGGGTACTAACTATGGCTACACCTTC	CATSESTGGTNYGYTF
TRBV25-1	TRBJ2-5	few	TRBD2	TGTGCCAGCAGTGAATGGCTAGCGGGAGTCCAAGAGACCCAGTACTTC	CASSEWLAGVQETQYF
TRBV5-1	TRBJ2-6	many	-	TGCGCCAGCAGCTTTCGCGGGATAGAATCTGCTGGGGCCAACGTCCTGACTTTC	CASSFRGIESAGANVLTF
TRBV4-2	TRBJ2-1	-	-	TGTGCCAGCAGCCAAGTAGCCTTGTGGGATAATGAGCAGTTCTTC	CASSQVALWDNEQFF
TRBV20-1	TRBJ2-7	-	-	TGCAGTGCTAGGAGCCCGGGGCTAATGAGCTCCTACGAGCAGTACTTC	CSARSPGLMSSYEQYF
TRBV21-1	TRBJ2-7	-	-	TGTGCCAGCAGCCCTTTGGGACAGGACTACGAGCAGTACTTC	CASSPLGQDYEQYF
TRBV5-1	TRBJ1-1	few	-	TGCGCCAGCAGCTTATTGTATTTGAACACTGAAGCTTTCTTT	CASSLLYLNTEAFF
TRBV5-1	TRBJ2-2	many	-	TGCGCCAGCAGCTTGGGTTCTACCGGGGAGCTGTTTTTT	CASSLGSTGELFF
TRBV7-3	TRBJ2-2	many	-	TGTGCCAGCAGCTCCAACCCGCGTGACAGAAAACCGGACACCGGGGAGCTGTTTTTT	CASSSNPRDRKPDTGELFF
TRBV15	TRBJ2-7	few	-	TGTGCCACCAGCCCGGGGGCAGGAGCCTACGAGCAGTACTTC	CATSPGAGAYEQYF
TRBV9	TRBJ2-1	few	-	TGTGCCAGCAGCGTAGGGGGGAGGACTCACAATGAGCAGTTCTTC	CASSVGGRTHNEQFF
TRBV20-1	TRBJ2-1	-	TRBD2	TGCAGTGCCGGTGTAGCGGGGGCCTTTTCTGGTAATGAGCAGTTCTTC	CSAGVAGAFSGNEQFF
TRBV4-3	TRBJ2-7	-	-	TGCGCCAGCAGCCAAGAAACCCTGGGTAGCGACTTCTACGAGCAGTACTTC	CASSQETLGSDFYEQYF
TRBV28	TRBJ1-2	-	-	TGTGCCAGCAGCCCCCTGGACAGAGACTATGGCTACACCTTC	CASSPLDRDYGYTF
TRBV10-2	TRBJ2-7	many	-	TGCGCCAGCAGTGTTGCGGGAAGGGGCGAGCAGTACTTC	CASSVAGRGEQYF
TRBV21-1	TRBJ1-5	once	-	TGTGCCAGCAGCAAAGGGGATAGCAATCAGCCCCAGCATTTT	CASSKGDSNQPQHF
TRBV7-2	TRBJ2-1	-	TRBD2	TGTGCCAGCAGCCGCCGGACTAGTTACAATGAGCAGTTCTTC	CASSRRTSYNEQFF
TRBV11-3	TRBJ2-1	many	TRBD1	TGTGCCAGCAGCTCGGGACAGGGGGAACATGAGCAGTTCTTC	CASSSGQGEHEQFF
TRBV11-2	TRBJ1-5	-	TRBD1	TGTGCCAGCAGCCAGATTGGGACAGGGGAACAGCCCCAGCATTTT	CASSQIGTGEQPQHF
TRBV14	TRBJ1-5	-	-	TGTGCCAGCAGCCAATCCCGAGCCAAGACGGGGGGAAATCAGCCCCAGCATTTT	CASSQSRAKTGGNQPQHF